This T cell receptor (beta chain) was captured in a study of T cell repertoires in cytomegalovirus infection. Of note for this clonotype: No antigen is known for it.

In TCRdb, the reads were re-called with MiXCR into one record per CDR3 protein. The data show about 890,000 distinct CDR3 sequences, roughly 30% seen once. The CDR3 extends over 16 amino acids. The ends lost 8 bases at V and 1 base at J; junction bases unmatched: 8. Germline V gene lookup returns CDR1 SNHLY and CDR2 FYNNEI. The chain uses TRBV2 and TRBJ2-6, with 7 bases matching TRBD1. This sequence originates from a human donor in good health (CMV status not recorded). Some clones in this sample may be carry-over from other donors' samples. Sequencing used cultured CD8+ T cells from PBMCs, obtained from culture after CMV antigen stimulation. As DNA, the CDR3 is TGTGCCAGCTACGACAGGGCTGAATCTGGGGCCAACGTCCTGACTTTC. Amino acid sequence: CASYDRAESGANVLTF.